Many counts were recorded for the clone carrying this T cell receptor beta chain. The entry originates in a study of T-cell reconstitution after alpha-beta-depleted transplantation in children. The authors prepared the TCRbeta library with unique molecular identifiers. TCRdb fed the PCR reads into MiXCR, producing one record per CDR3 protein. Of about 500,000 distinct CDR3 sequences in the sample, about 31% were seen once. Trimming cost V 0 bases and J 4 bases, with 13 bases left between them. Germline assignment: CDR1 DFQATT and CDR2 SNEGSKA (reference sequence). This CDR3 has 14 residues. This TCR came from a human donor who donated a stem cell graft to a child with aplastic anemia. This sequence joins TRBV20-1 and TRBJ2-7; D uncertain. Sequences were derived from PBMCs from the stem cell graft donor, sampled from the stem cell graft. CDR3 amino acids: CSARDIAGAYEQYF. In nucleotides, the CDR3 is TGCAGTGCTAGAGATATCGCCGGAGCATACGAGCAGTACTTC.